This TCR beta chain was recovered during a study of shared clonotypes between healthy human individuals. Study-level results: Investigators expected sequencing depth to affect clonotype sharing among donors.

Authors' data handling: ImmunoSEQ junction-only sequences lacked quality scores, so their filtering differed. Produced via immunoSEQ multiplex PCR; TCRdb's table is partial and in-frame only. D and trimming come from the DNA, and the V and J calls and clone size come from that table. The data contain about 2.5 million clones, roughly 90% of them singletons. Germline V gene data show CDR1 as SQVTM and CDR2 as ANQGSEA. The V end lost 1 base, the J end lost 4 bases, and 8 bases lay between the germline ends. CDR3 size: 14 residues. About this clone: Its antigen is not identified.

Material: naive CD4+ T cells from PBMCs. As for subset: CD45RA+ positively selected. The genes are TRBV29-1 and TRBJ2-6; D unresolved. This clonotype was sampled from a man between 18 and 29 years old in good health. Some clones in this sample may be carry-over from other donors' samples. CDR3 in DNA: TGCAGCGTTGAAGTCCACGCCGGGGCCAACGTCCTGACTTTC. This gives the protein CSVEVHAGANVLTF.